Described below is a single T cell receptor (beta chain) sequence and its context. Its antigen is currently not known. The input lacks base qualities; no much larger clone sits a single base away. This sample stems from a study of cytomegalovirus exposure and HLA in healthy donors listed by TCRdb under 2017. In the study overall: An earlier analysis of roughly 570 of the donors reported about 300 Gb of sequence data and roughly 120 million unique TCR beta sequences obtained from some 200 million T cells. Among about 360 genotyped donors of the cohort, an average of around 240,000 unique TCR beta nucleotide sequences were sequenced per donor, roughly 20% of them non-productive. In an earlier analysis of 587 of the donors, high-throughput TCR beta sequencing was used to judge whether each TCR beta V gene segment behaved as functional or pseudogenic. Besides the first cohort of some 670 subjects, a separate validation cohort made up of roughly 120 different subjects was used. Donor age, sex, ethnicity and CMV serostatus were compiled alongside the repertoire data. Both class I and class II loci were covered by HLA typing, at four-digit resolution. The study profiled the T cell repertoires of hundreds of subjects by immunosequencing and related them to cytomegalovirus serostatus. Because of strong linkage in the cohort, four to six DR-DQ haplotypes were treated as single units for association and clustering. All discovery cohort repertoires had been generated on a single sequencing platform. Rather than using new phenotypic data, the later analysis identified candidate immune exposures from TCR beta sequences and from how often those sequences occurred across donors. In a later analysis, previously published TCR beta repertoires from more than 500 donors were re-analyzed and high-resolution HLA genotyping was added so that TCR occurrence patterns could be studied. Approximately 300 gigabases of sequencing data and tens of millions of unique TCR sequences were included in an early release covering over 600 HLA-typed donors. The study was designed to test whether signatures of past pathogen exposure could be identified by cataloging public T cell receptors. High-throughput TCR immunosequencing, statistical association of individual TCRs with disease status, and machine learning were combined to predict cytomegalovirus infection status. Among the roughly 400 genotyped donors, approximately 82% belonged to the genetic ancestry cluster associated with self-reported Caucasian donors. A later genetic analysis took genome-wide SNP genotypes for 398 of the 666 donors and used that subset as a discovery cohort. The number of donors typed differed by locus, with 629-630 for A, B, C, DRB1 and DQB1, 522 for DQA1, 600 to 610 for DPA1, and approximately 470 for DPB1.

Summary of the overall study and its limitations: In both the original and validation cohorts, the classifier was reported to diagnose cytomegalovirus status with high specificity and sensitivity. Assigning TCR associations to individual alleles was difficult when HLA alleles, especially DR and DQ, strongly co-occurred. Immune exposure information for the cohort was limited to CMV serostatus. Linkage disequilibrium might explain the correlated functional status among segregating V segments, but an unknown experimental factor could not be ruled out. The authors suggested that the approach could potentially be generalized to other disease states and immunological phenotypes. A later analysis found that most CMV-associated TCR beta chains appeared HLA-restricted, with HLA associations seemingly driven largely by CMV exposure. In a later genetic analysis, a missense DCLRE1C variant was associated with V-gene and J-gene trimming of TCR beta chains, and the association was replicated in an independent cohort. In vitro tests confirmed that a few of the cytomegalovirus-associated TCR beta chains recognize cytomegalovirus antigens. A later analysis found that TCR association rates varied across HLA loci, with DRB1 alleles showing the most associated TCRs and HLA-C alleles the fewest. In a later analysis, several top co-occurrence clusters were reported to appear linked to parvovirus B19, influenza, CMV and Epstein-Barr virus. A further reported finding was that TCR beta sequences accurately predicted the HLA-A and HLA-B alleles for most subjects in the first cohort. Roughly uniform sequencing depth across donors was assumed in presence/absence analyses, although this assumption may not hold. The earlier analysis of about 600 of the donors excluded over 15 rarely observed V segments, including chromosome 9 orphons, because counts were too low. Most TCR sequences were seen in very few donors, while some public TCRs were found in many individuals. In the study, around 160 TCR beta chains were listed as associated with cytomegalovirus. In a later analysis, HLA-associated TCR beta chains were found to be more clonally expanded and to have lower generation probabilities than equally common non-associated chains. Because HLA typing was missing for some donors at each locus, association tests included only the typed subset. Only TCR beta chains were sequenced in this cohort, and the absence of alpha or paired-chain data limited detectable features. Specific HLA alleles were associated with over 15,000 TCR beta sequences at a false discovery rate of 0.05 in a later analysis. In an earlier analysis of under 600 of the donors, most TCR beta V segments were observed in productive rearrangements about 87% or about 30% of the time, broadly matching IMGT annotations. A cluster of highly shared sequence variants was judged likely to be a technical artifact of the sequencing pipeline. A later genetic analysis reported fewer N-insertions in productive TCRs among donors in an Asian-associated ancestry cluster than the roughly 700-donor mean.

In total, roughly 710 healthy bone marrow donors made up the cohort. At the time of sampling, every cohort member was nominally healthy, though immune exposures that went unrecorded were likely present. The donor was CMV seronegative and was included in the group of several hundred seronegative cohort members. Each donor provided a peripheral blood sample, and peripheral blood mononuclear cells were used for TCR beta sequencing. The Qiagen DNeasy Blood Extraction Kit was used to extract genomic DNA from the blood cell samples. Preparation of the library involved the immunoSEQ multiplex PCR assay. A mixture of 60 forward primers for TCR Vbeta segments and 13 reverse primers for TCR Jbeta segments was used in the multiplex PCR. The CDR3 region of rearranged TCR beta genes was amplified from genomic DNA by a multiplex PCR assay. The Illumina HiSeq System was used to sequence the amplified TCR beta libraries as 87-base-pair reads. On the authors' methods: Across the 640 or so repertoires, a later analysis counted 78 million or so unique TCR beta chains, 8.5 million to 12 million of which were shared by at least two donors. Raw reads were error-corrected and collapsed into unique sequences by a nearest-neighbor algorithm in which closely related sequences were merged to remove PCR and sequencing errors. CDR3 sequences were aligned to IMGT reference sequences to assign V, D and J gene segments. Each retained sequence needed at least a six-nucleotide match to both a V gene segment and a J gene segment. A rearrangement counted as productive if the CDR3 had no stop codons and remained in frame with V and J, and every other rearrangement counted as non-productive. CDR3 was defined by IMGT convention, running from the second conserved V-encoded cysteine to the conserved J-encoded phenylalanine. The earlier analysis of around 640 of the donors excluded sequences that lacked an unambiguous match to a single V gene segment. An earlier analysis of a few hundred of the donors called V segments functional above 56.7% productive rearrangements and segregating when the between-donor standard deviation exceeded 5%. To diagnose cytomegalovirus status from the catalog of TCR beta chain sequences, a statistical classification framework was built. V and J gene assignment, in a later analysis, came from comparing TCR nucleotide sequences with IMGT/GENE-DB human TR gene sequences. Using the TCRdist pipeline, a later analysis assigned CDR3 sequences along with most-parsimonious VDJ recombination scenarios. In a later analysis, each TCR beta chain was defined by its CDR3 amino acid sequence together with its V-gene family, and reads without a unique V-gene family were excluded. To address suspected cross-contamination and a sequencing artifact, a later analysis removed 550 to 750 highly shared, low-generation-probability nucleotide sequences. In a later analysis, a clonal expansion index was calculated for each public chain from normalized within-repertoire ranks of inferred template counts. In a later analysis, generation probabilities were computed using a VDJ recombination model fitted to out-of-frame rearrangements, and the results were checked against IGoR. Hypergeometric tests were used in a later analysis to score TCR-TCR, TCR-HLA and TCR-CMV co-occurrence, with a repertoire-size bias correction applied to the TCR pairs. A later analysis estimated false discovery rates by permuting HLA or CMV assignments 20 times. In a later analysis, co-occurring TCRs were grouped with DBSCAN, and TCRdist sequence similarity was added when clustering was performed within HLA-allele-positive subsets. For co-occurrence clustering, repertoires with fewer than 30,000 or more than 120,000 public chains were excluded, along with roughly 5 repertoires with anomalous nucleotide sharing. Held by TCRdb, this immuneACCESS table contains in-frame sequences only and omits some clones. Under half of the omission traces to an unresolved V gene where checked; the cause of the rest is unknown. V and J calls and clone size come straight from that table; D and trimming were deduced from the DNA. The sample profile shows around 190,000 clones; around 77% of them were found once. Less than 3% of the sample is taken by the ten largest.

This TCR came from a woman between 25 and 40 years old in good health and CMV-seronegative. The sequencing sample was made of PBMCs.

The sequenced DNA: TGCGCCAGCAGCCTCGGACTAGCGGGCTACAATGAGCAGTTCTTC. Protein translation: CASSLGLAGYNEQFF. The chain employs TRBV4-1 and TRBJ2-1; the central 11 bases match TRBD2. Reading the germline V gene gives CDR1 MGHRA and CDR2 YSYEKL. The CDR3 measures 15 amino acids from cysteine to phenylalanine. Of the read, only the CDR3 DNA is kept; its 45 bases are in frame from base 1. Compared with germline, V lacks 4 bases and J lacks 3 bases; bases without a gene match: 2.